The 3 T cell receptor beta chains given below trace back to one sample, sequenced in a study of shared clonotypes between healthy human individuals. Method: immunoSEQ multiplex PCR; TCRdb's copy keeps in-frame clones and lacks some. The sample consists of about 2 million clones, 90% to 95% of them appearing once. Sequencing used naive CD4+ T cells sorted from blood. Subset here: CD45RA+ positively selected. These receptors were taken from a man between 18 and 35 years old in good health.

Notes on this clone: Within the sample, other DNA sequences also encode this same CDR3. CDR3 region: CASSATSGGTDTQYF. The CDR3 DNA sequence: TGTGCCAGCAGCGCGACTAGTGGAGGCACAGATACGCAGTATTTT. The chain carries TRBV7-9 and TRBJ2-3, with a weak D call TRBD2 (6 bases). V gave up 5 bases and J gave up 1 base, with 13 bases separating them. The CDR3 totals 15 residues. Germline CDR1 is SEHNR and CDR2 is FQNEAQ (reference sequence).

J is TRBJ1-1 and V is TRBV2; the match to TRBD1 covers 11 bases. V shed 6 bases, J shed 6 bases, and the junction held 0 bases outside the gene matches. Germline V gives CDR1 SNHLY, CDR2 FYNNEI. This CDR3 spans 12 amino acids. CDR3 in amino acids: CASRDRGPEAFF. For the CDR3, the DNA is TGTGCCAGCAGGGACAGGGGGCCTGAAGCTTTCTTT.

This chain connects TRBV7-2 to TRBJ2-2, with 13 bases matching TRBD2. CDR1 is SGHTA, CDR2 FQGNSA, per germline. V trimming: 5 bases; J trimming: 4 bases; junction bases outside the gene matches: 4. This CDR3 has 16 amino acids. CDR3 sequence (DNA): TGTGCCAGCAGCGTGGGACTAGCGGGGCCCACCGGGGAGCTGTTTTTT. This encodes CASSVGLAGPTGELFF.